This TCR beta chain appears in the sequencing data of a study of monozygotic twins with inflammatory bowel disease. The unique tags termed UMIs, each holding a 6-nucleotide sample barcode, were added by means of template switching. Each CDR3 protein gets one entry in TCRdb, which reprocessed the 5' RACE reads and gives no DNA. The repertoire table contains around 380,000 distinct CDR3 sequences. Overall study results and limits: Against healthy co-twins, IBD patients had lower TCRbeta diversity (measured by inverse Simpson).

Germline-derived CDR1 and CDR2 are SEHNR and FQNEAQ (reference sequence). This CDR3 contains 15 residues. Comment on this clonotype: The antigen is undetermined.

The sequenced sample consisted of blood. The chain links TRBV7-9 to TRBJ2-3; TCRdb gives TRBD1 as the D gene, but with no DNA this cannot be confirmed. The source of this sequence is a human donor with ulcerative colitis or Crohn's disease, or a healthy co-twin of an affected twin (not recorded which). CDR3 residues: CASSRTGGASDTQYF.